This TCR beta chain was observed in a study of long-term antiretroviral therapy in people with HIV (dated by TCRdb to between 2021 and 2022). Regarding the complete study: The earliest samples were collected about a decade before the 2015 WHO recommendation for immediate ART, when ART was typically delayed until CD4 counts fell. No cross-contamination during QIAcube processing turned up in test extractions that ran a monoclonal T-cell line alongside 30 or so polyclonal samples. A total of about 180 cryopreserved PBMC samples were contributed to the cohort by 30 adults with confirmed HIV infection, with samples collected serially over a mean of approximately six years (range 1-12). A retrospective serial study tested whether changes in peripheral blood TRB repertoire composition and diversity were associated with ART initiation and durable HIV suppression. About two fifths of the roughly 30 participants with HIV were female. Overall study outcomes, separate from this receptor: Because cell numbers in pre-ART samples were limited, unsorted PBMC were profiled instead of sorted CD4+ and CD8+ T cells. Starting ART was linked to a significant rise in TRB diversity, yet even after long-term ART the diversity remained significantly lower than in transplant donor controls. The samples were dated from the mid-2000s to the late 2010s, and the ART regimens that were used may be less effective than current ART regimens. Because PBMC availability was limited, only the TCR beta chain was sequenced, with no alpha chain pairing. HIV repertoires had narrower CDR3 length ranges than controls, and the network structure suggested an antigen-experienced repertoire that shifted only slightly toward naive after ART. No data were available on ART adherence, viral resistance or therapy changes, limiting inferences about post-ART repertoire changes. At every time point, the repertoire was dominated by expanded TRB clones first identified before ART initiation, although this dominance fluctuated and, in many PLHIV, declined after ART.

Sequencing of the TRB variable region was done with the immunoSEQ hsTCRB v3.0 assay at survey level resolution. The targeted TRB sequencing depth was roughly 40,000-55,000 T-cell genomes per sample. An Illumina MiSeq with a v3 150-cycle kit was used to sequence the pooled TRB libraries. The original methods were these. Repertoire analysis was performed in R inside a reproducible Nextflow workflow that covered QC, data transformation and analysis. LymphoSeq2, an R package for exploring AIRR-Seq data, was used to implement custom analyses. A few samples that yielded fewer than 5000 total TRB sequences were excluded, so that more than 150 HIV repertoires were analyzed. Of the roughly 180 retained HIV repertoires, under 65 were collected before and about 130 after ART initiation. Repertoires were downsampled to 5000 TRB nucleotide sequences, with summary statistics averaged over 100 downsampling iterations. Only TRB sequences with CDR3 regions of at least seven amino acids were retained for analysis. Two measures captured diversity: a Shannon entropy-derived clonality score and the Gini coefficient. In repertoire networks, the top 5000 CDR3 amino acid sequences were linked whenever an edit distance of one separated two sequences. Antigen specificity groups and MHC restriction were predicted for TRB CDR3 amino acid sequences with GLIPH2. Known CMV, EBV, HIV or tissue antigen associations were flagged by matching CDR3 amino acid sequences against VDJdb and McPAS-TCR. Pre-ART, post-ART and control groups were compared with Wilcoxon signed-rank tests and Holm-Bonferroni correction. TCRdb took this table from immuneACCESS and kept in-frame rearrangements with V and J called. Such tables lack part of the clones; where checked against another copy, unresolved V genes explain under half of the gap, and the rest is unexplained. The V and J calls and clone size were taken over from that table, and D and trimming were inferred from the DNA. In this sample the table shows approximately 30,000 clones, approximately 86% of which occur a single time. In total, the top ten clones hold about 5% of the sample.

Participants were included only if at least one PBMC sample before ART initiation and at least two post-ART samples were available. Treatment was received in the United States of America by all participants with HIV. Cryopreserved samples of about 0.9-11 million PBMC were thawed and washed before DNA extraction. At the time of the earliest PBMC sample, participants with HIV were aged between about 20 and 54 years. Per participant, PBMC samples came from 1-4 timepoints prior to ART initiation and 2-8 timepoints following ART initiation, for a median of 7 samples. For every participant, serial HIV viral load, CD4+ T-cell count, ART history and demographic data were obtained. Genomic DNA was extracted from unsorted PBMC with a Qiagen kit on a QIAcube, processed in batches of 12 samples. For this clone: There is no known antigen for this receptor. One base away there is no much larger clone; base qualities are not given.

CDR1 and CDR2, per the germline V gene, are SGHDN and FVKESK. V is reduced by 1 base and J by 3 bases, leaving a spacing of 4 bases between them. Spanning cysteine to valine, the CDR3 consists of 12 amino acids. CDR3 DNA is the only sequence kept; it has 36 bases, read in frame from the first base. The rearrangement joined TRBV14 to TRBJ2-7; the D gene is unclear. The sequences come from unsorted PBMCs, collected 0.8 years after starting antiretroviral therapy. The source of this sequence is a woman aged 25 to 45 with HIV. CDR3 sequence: CASSQGYYEQYV. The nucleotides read TGTGCCAGCAGCCAAGGTTACTACGAGCAGTACGTC.